These T cell receptor beta chains were read from a single sample in a study of identifying expanded T cells in peripheral blood. TCRdb keeps only in-frame clones here, not all; method: immunoSEQ multiplex PCR. Among about 85,000 clones listed, more than 70% were seen once. The specimen was blood. The origin of the receptors is a person aged 18 to 70 in good health. CDR3s include the opening cysteine and the closing phenylalanine or tryptophan. Each record gives: CDR3 length, J gene, V gene, D gene, clone size, CDR3 protein, CDR3 DNA. The D gene is left open where the match is weak. Some rows mark clone size as missing; the rest say once, few, many or name a class of expanded clone.

15	TRBJ2-2	TRBV7-9	TRBD1	.	CASSLGTANTGELFF	TGTGCCAGCAGCCTCGGGACAGCGAACACCGGGGAGCTGTTTTTT
16	TRBJ1-2	TRBV19	TRBD1	.	CASSMGSGRGPRGYTF	TGTGCCAGTAGTATGGGGTCGGGCAGGGGGCCACGCGGCTACACCTTC
15	TRBJ2-2	TRBV25-1	.	.	CASSEIAYPTGELFF	TGTGCCAGCAGTGAGATTGCCTATCCCACCGGGGAGCTGTTTTTT
13	TRBJ1-3	TRBV29-1	.	.	CSVGHRSGNTIYF	TGCAGCGTAGGACACCGCTCTGGAAACACCATATATTTT
11	TRBJ2-7	TRBV28	.	few	CASSLTGGQYF	TGTGCCAGCAGTTTAACTGGCGGGCAGTACTTC
17	TRBJ2-5	TRBV7-8	TRBD2	once	CASSPRPLAGGQETQYF	TGTGCCAGCAGCCCGAGACCCCTAGCGGGGGGGCAAGAGACCCAGTACTTC
15	TRBJ1-3	TRBV27	.	.	CASSLKGWSGNTIYF	TGTGCCAGCAGTTTAAAGGGGTGGTCTGGAAACACCATATATTTT
14	TRBJ1-1	TRBV10-1	.	once	CASSEVGWGHEAFF	TGCGCCAGCAGTGAAGTCGGGTGGGGTCATGAAGCTTTCTTT
14	TRBJ1-1	TRBV19	.	.	CASRWGRFMAEAFF	TGTGCCAGTAGATGGGGTCGGTTTATGGCTGAAGCTTTCTTT
12	TRBJ1-2	TRBV2	.	.	CASKGEGYGYTF	TGTGCCAGCAAAGGGGAGGGCTATGGCTACACCTTC
15	TRBJ2-6	TRBV7-2	.	.	CASSSALSGANVLTF	TGTGCCAGCAGCTCCGCCCTCTCTGGGGCCAACGTCCTGACTTTC